This passage covers 14 T cell receptor beta chains from one sample sequenced in a study of OX40 agonist ivuxolimab in advanced cancers. TCRdb's copy holds only in-frame clones and misses some; the assay was immunoSEQ multiplex PCR. Counted here are tens of thousands of clones, about 90% occurring once; the ten biggest clones make up approximately 2.6%. Material: CD4+ or CD8+ T cells sorted from blood, obtained in a trial of the OX40 agonist ivuxolimab. The receptors derive from an adult with an advanced solid tumor such as melanoma, head and neck, liver or kidney cancer.

V usage is TRBV6-5 and J usage is TRBJ2-5, with 9 bases lining up with TRBD2. The DNA end is a closer match to TRBJ2-7, so the J assignment may be wrong. Germline V CDR1 and CDR2: MNHEY, SVGAGI. CDR3 length: 12 amino acids. CDR3 DNA: TGTGCCAGCACCGCGGGAGGGGGCGAGCAGTACTTC. Translation: CASTAGGGEQYF.

This rearrangement joins TRBV19 to TRBJ1-5, with D uncertain. CDR1 and CDR2 from the germline V gene are LNHDA and SQIVND (reference sequence). This CDR3 region has 13 residues. Trimming cost V 4 bases and J 5 bases, with 9 bases left between them. CDR3 region: CASSRAGDQPQHF. The CDR3 DNA reads as TGTGCCAGTAGTAGGGCAGGAGATCAGCCCCAGCATTTT.

The chain is built from TRBV27 and TRBJ2-7; D might be TRBD2 (6 bases). Germline CDR1 MNHEY, CDR2 SMNVEV (reference sequence). This CDR3 is built from 15 residues. V was clipped by 2 bases and J by 0 bases, with 11 bases between them. DNA for the CDR3: TGTGCCAGCAGTTTAGCGGGAAGGAGCTCCTACGAGCAGTACTTC. Residues: CASSLAGRSSYEQYF.

Details on this clone: In the same sample, other DNA sequences code for this CDR3. This chain connects TRBV6-5 to TRBJ1-5, with D tentatively TRBD1 (5 bases). Trimming took 4 bases from V and 7 from J, leaving 14 bases between them. The CDR3 runs to 14 residues. From germline, CDR1 is MNHEY and CDR2 SVGAGI. The chain's CDR3 is CASSSSRAKQPQHF. DNA for the CDR3: TGTGCCAGCAGTTCCAGCAGGGCTAAACAGCCCCAGCATTTT.

The chain combines TRBV30 with TRBJ2-7; 11 nucleotides align to TRBD2. The trim removed 7 bases at V and 5 bases at J, leaving 10 bases unmatched. The CDR3 has 14 residues. Germline-derived CDR1 and CDR2 are GTSNPN and SVGIG (reference sequence). CDR3 nucleotides: TGTGCCTTAGCGACTAGCGGGATTGGCAACGAGCAGTACTTC. Translation gives CALATSGIGNEQYF.

The V call is TRBV7-9, the J call TRBJ2-5; D not resolved. V was trimmed by 8 bases and J by 5 bases, leaving 9 bases between them. The CDR3 length is 11 residues. CDR1 SEHNR and CDR2 FQNEAQ come from the germline V gene (reference sequence). CDR3 DNA: TGTGCCAGCGGGCGGTTGGAGACCCAGTACTTC. This sequence encodes CASGRLETQYF.

J is TRBJ1-5 and V is TRBV28; TRBD1 agrees at 11 bases. This CDR3 contains 16 residues. The J segment lost 6 bases and the V segment lost 0 bases, leaving 4 bases of the junction unmatched. Germline V lookup: CDR1 MDHEN, CDR2 SYDVKM. This chain's CDR3 is CASSLWDRGRVQPQHF. CDR3 coding DNA: TGTGCCAGCAGTTTATGGGACAGGGGGCGAGTTCAGCCCCAGCATTTT.

The chain recombines TRBV28 with TRBJ2-1; D is ambiguous. Trimming shortened V by 6 bases and J by 9 bases, and 9 bases separated the two germline ends. The CDR3 spans 11 residues. CDR1 and CDR2 from the germline V gene are MDHEN and SYDVKM. The CDR3 DNA reads as TGTGCCAGCAGGTTAGAAGGTGAGCAGTTCTTC. It yields the protein CASRLEGEQFF.

This clone has only one observation. This sequence joins TRBV28 and TRBJ1-4; a weak D match, TRBD1 (5 bases). Deletions cut 8 bases from V and 3 bases from J, with 19 bases between. In germline, CDR1 is MDHEN, CDR2 SYDVKM. The CDR3 is 16 amino acids. The CDR3 protein is CASRGWWPAANEKLFF. The CDR3, as DNA: TGTGCCAGCCGGGGGTGGTGGCCGGCGGCTAATGAAAAACTGTTTTTT. Based on the CDR3 plus reference TRBV28 and TRBJ1-4, the full variable domain is DVKVTQSSRYLVKRTGEKVFLECVQDMDHENMFWYRQDPGLGLRLIYFSYDVKMKEKGDIPEGYSVSREKKERFSLILESASTNQTSMYLCASRGWWPAANEKLFFGSGTQLSVL.

This chain links TRBV15 with TRBJ2-7; TRBD2 aligns across 8 bases. Germline trimming cut 5 bases from V and 6 bases from J; bases unmatched to any gene: 6. CDR1 and CDR2 from the germline V gene are LNHNV and YYDKDF (reference sequence). This CDR3 has 13 residues. This CDR3 reads CATSPAGEPEQYF. The CDR3 coding sequence is TGTGCCACCAGCCCAGCGGGAGAACCCGAGCAGTACTTC.

The V gene is TRBV28, the J gene TRBJ1-5; 9 bases are shared with TRBD1. The CDR3 sequence is 17 residues long. Germline values: CDR1 MDHEN, CDR2 SYDVKM. V shed 8 bases and J 4 bases; nucleotides not matched to a gene: 15. DNA of the CDR3: TGTGCCAGCCAGCCGGCATCAGGGACAGGGACGAATCAGCCCCAGCATTTT. Translating gives CASQPASGTGTNQPQHF.

The chain combines TRBV6-1 with TRBJ2-7, with TRBD2 matching 10 bases. This CDR3 comprises 16 residues. The V gene's germline CDR1 is MNHNS and CDR2 SASEGT. Trimming at V came to 2 bases and at J to 3 bases, leaving 7 bases not matched to a gene. CDR3 DNA sequence: TGTGCCAGCAGTGAATGGGCTAGCGGGGGTCTCTACGAGCAGTACTTC. It yields the protein CASSEWASGGLYEQYF.

This chain links TRBV5-6 with TRBJ1-5, with D possibly matching TRBD1 (5 bases). Germline CDR1 is SGHDT and CDR2 is YYEEEE. There are 13 residues in the CDR3. Trimming cost V 4 bases and J 5 bases, with 10 bases left between them. DNA for the CDR3: TGTGCCAGCAGCGCTTCCAGGGATCAGCCCCAGCATTTT. Amino acids: CASSASRDQPQHF.

The chain couples TRBV19 to TRBJ2-5, with D tentatively TRBD2 (5 bases). This CDR3 has 13 amino acids. Trimming left V 4 bases short and J 4 bases short, with 10 bases between. Germline V CDR1 and CDR2: LNHDA, SQIVND (reference sequence). The CDR3 region has the DNA TGTGCCAGTAGTAAAGCGGAACGAGAGACCCAGTACTTC. It specifies CASSKAERETQYF.